Described below is a single T cell receptor beta chain sequence and its context. Its antigen is not identified. These data are taken from a study of blood T cells in healthy people across ages. The use of a sample-barcoded 5' primer and a J-beta primer mix characterized a second PCR of roughly 6 to 12 cycles. Every sample gave at least 2.5 million paired-end reads containing CDR3. TCRdb redid the calling of the 5' RACE reads with MiXCR, one entry per CDR3 protein. The repertoire includes 850,000 to 950,000 distinct CDR3 sequences, 25% to 30% of them detected once, and approximately 15% sits in the top ten. Overall study results and limits: PBMCs went unsorted, and a conclusive naive versus antigen-experienced comparison was therefore prevented.

The length of the CDR3 is 14 residues. V dropped 1 base and J dropped 11 bases, with 17 bases sitting between them. Specimen: blood. This receptor was identified in a woman older than 75 in good health. The J gene is TRBJ2-5, the V gene TRBV12-3 or TRBV12-4; tentatively, D is TRBD2 (6 bases). CDR3 nucleotide sequence: TGTGCCAGCAGTTTAGATGGAGGGATCAATGAGCAGTACTTC. It translates to CASSLDGGINEQYF.